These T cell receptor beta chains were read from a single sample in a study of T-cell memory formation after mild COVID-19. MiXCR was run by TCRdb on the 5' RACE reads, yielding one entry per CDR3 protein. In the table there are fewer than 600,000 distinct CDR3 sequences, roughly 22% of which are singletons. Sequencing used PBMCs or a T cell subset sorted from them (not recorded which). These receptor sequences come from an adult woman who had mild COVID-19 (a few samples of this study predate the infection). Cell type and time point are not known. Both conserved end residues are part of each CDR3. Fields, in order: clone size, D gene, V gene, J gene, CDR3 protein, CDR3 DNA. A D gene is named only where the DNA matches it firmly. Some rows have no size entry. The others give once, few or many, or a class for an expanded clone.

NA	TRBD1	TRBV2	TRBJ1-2	CASRPGQGTANYGYTF	TGTGCCAGCAGACCGGGACAGGGGACAGCTAACTATGGCTACACCTTC
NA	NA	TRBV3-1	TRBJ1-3	CASSQDYSGQWNTIYF	TGTGCCAGCAGCCAAGATTATTCCGGACAGTGGAACACCATATATTTT
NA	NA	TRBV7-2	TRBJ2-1	CASSLGGAPNEQFF	TGTGCCAGCAGCTTAGGAGGAGCCCCTAATGAGCAGTTCTTC
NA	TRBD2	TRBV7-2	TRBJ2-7	CASSPPGTSGGAYEQYF	TGTGCCAGCAGCCCCCCCGGGACTAGCGGGGGGGCCTACGAGCAGTACTTC
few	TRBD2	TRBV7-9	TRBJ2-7	CASSPGGDSWTYEQYF	TGTGCCAGCAGCCCGGGGGGGGACTCCTGGACCTACGAGCAGTACTTC
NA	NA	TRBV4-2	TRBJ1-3	CASNSGGSGSGNTIYF	TGTGCCAGCAACTCGGGAGGCAGTGGCTCTGGAAACACCATATATTTT
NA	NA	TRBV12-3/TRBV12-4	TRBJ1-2	CASSFGVGYGYTF	TGTGCCAGCAGTTTCGGGGTTGGCTATGGCTACACCTTC
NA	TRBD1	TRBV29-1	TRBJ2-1	CSVESLQGAFDEQFF	TGCAGCGTTGAATCCCTCCAGGGGGCATTCGATGAGCAGTTCTTC
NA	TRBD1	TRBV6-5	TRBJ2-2	CASSYSRQGLVELFF	TGTGCCAGCAGTTACTCGAGACAGGGCCTCGTTGAGCTGTTTTTT
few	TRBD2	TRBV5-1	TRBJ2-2	CASSWGTSLVTGELFF	TGCGCCAGCAGCTGGGGGACTAGTCTGGTCACCGGGGAGCTGTTTTTT
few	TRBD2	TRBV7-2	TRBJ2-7	CASSLSGLERSYEQYF	TGTGCCAGCAGCTTATCGGGACTAGAGCGATCCTACGAGCAGTACTTC
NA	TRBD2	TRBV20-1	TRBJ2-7	CSARDTRTSIYEQYF	TGCAGTGCTAGGGATACTAGGACTAGCATCTACGAGCAGTACTTC
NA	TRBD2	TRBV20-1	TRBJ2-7	CSARDSGAHYEQYF	TGCAGTGCTAGAGACAGCGGGGCCCACTACGAGCAGTACTTC
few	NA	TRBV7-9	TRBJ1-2	CASSQPSGRNYGYTF	TGTGCCAGCAGTCAACCTTCCGGGCGGAACTATGGCTACACCTTC
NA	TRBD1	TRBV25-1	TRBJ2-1	CASRDRGREQFF	TGTGCCAGCAGGGACAGGGGGCGAGAGCAGTTCTTC
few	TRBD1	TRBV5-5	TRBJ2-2	CASSFFPTGETGELFF	TGTGCCAGCAGCTTCTTTCCGACAGGGGAGACCGGGGAGCTGTTTTTT
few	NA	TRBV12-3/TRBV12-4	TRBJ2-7	CASSPQSGPHAYEQYF	TGTGCCAGCAGTCCTCAGTCGGGGCCCCATGCCTACGAGCAGTACTTC
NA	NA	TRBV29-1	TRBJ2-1	CSVEGAGNSYNEQFF	TGCAGCGTTGAAGGGGCCGGGAACTCCTACAATGAGCAGTTCTTC
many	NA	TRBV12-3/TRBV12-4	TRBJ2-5	CASSSNTVGGETQYF	TGTGCCAGCAGTTCTAATACCGTAGGGGGGGAGACCCAGTACTTC
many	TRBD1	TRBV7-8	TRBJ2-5	CASSPRDSQETQYF	TGTGCCAGCAGTCCCAGGGACAGCCAAGAGACCCAGTACTTC
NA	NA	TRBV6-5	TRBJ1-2	CASRSLGGSGYTF	TGTGCCAGCAGAAGCTTGGGGGGCTCTGGCTACACCTTC
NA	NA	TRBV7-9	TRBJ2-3	CASSVGRDTQYF	TGTGCCAGCAGCGTGGGCCGAGATACGCAGTATTTT
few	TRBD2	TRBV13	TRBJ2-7	CASKGGSSYEQYF	TGTGCCAGCAAAGGCGGGAGCTCCTACGAGCAGTACTTC
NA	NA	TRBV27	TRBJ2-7	CASSFRAASEQYF	TGTGCCAGCAGTTTCCGGGCCGCGAGCGAGCAGTACTTC
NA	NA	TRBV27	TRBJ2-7	CASSLDAAYEQYF	TGTGCCAGCAGTTTAGATGCAGCCTACGAGCAGTACTTC
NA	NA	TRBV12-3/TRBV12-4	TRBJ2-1	CASSPSWGTGSYNEQFF	TGTGCCAGCAGTCCATCATGGGGGACGGGCTCCTACAATGAGCAGTTCTTC
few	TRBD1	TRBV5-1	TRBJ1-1	CASSLGTGGWTEAFF	TGCGCCAGCAGCTTGGGGACAGGGGGGTGGACTGAAGCTTTCTTT
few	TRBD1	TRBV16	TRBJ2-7	CASSPRGQGPYEQYF	TGTGCCAGCAGCCCCCGGGGACAGGGGCCCTACGAGCAGTACTTC
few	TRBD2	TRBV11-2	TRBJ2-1	CATSSGSGTSDVRSNYNEQFF	TGTGCCACCTCTTCGGGTAGCGGGACAAGCGACGTACGTTCGAACTACAATGAGCAGTTCTTC
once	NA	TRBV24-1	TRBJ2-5	CATSDARDPQETQYF	TGTGCCACCAGTGACGCCCGGGACCCGCAAGAGACCCAGTACTTC
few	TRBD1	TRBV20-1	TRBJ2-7	CSAVDRGSYEQYF	TGCAGTGCTGTGGACAGGGGCTCCTACGAGCAGTACTTC
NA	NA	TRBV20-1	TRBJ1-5	CSASWGQGYYSSNQPQHF	TGCAGTGCTAGCTGGGGACAAGGATATTACAGCAGCAATCAGCCCCAGCATTTT
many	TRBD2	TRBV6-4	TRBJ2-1	CASSGAGTSGSNEQFF	TGTGCCAGCAGCGGGGCCGGGACTAGCGGGAGCAATGAGCAGTTCTTC
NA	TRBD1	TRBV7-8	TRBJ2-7	CASSYRTGHWYEQYF	TGTGCCAGCAGCTACCGGACAGGGCATTGGTACGAGCAGTACTTC
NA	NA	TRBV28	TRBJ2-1	CASSRQVPSLHRPNEQFF	TGTGCCAGCAGCCGACAGGTCCCCTCTCTACACCGCCCCAATGAGCAGTTCTTC
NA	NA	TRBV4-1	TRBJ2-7	CASSQAGLGEQYF	TGCGCCAGCAGCCAAGCCGGTCTTGGCGAGCAGTACTTC
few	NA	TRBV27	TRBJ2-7	CASRIGRDPLQQYF	TGTGCCAGCAGAATTGGCCGGGACCCCTTGCAGCAGTACTTC